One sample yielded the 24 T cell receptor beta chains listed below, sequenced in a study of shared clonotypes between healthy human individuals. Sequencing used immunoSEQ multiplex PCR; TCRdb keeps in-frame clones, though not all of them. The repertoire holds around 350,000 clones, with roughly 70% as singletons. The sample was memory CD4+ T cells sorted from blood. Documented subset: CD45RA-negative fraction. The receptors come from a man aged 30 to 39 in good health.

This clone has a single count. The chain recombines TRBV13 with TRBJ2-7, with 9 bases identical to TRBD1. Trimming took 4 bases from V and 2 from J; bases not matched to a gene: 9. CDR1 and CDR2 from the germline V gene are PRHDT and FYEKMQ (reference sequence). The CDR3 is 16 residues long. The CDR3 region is CASSSLRDRDTYEQYF. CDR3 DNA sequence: TGTGCCAGCAGCTCCCTCCGGGACAGGGACACCTACGAGCAGTACTTC.

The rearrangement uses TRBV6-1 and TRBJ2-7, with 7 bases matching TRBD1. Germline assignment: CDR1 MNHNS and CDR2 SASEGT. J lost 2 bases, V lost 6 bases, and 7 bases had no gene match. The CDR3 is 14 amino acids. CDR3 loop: CASRGTESPYEQYF. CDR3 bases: TGTGCCAGCAGGGGGACAGAAAGCCCCTACGAGCAGTACTTC.

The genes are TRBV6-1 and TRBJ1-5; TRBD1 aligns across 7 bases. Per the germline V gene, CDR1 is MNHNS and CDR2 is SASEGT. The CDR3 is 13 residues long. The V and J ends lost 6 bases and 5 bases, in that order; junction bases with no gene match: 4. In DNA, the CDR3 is TGTGCCAGCAGGTACAGGGGCGATCAGCCCCAGCATTTT. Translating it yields CASRYRGDQPQHF.

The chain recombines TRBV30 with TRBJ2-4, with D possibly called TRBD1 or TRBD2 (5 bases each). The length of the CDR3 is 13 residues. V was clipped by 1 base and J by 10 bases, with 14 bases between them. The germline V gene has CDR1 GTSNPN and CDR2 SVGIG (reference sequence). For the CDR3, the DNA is TGTGCCTGGAGTGCAGGGACCTCGGGTATTCAGTACTTC. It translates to CAWSAGTSGIQYF.

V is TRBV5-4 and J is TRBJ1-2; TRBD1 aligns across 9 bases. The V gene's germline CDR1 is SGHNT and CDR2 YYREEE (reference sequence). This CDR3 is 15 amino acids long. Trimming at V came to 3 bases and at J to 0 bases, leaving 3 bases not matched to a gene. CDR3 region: CASSYRDRANYGYTF. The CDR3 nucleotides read TGTGCCAGCAGCTACCGGGACAGGGCTAACTATGGCTACACCTTC. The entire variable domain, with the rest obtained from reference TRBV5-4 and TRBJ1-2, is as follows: ETGVTQSPTHLIKTRGQQVTLRCSSQSGHNTVSWYQQALGQGPQFIFQYYREEENGRGNFPPRFSGLQFPNYSSELNVNALELDDSALYLCASSYRDRANYGYTFGSGTRLTVV.

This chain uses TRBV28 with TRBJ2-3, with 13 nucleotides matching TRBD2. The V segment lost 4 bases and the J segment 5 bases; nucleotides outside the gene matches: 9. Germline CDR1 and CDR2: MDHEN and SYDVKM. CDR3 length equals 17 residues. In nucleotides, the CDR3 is TGTGCCAGCAGTTCCCGAAAGGGACTAGCGGGATTAGATACGCAGTATTTT. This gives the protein CASSSRKGLAGLDTQYF.

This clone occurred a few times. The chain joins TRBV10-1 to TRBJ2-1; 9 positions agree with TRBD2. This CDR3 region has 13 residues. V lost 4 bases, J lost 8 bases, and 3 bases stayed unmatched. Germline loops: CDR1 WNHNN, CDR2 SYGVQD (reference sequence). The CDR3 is CASSVAGVYEQFF. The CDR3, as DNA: TGCGCCAGCAGTGTAGCGGGAGTTTATGAGCAGTTCTTC.

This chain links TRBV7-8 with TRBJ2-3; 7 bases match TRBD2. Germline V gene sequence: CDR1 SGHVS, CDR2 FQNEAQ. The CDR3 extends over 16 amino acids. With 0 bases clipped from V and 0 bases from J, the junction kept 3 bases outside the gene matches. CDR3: CASSLALAASTDTQYF. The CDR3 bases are TGTGCCAGCAGCTTAGCTCTAGCGGCAAGCACAGATACGCAGTATTTT.

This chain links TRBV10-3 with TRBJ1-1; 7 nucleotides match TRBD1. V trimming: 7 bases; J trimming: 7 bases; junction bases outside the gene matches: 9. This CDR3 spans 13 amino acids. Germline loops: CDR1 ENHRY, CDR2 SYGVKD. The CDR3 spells CAINRQGAGEAFF. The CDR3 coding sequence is TGTGCCATCAACCGACAGGGTGCGGGTGAAGCTTTCTTT.

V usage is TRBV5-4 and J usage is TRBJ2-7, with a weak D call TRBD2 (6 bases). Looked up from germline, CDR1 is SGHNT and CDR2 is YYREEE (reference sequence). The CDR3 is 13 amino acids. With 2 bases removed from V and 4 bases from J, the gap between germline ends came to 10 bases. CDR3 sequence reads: CASSFGTRYEQYF. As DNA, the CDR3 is TGTGCCAGCAGCTTCGGGACTCGATACGAGCAGTACTTC.

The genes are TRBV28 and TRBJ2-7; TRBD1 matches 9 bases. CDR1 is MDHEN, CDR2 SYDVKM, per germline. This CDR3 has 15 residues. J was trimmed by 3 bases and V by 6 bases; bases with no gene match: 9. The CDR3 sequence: CASSRTGQGLYEQYF. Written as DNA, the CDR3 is TGTGCCAGCAGCCGAACCGGACAGGGGCTCTACGAGCAGTACTTC. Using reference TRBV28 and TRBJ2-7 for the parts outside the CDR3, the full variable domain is DVKVTQSSRYLVKRTGEKVFLECVQDMDHENMFWYRQDPGLGLRLIYFSYDVKMKEKGDIPEGYSVSREKKERFSLILESASTNQTSMYLCASSRTGQGLYEQYFGPGTRLTVT.

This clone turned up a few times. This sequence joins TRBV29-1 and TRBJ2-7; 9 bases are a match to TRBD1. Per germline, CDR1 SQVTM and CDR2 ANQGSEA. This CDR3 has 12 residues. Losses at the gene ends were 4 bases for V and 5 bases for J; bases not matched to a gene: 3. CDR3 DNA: TGCAGCGTTGGTGACAGGGGGGACGAGCAGTACTTC. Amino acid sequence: CSVGDRGDEQYF.

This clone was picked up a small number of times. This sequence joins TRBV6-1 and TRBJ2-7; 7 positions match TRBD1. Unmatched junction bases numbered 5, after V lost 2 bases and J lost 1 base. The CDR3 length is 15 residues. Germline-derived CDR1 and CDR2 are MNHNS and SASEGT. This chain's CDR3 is CASSERDRASYEQYF. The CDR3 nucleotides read TGTGCCAGCAGTGAAAGAGACAGGGCGTCCTACGAGCAGTACTTC.

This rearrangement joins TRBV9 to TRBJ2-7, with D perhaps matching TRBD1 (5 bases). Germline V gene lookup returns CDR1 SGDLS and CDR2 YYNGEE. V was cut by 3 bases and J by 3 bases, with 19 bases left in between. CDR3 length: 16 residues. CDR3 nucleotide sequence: TGTGCCAGCAGCGGGGGATCGAGACAGATGATCTACGAGCAGTACTTC. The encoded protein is CASSGGSRQMIYEQYF. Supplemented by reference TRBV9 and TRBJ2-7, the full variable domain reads DSGVTQTPKHLITATGQRVTLRCSPRSGDLSVYWYQQSLDQGLQFLIQYYNGEERAKGNILERFSAQQFPDLHSELNLSSLELGDSALYFCASSGGSRQMIYEQYFGPGTRLTVT.

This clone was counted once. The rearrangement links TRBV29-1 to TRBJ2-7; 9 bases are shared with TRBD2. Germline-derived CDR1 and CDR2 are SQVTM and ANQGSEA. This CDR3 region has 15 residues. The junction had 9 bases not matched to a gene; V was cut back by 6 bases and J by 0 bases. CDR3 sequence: CSVVFTSGRSYEQYF. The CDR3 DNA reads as TGCAGCGTCGTATTTACTAGCGGGCGCTCCTACGAGCAGTACTTC.

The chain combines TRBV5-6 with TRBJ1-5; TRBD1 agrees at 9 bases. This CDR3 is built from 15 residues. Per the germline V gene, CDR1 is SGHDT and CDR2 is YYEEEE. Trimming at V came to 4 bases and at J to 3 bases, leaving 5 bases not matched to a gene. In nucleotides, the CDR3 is TGTGCCAGCAGCGCCGGGACAGGGAACAATCAGCCCCAGCATTTT. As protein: CASSAGTGNNQPQHF.

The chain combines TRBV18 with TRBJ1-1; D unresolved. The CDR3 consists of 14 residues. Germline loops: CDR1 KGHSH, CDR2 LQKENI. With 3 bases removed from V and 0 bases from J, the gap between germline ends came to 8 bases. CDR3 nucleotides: TGTGCCAGCTCACCGCGGCACCTGAACACTGAAGCTTTCTTT. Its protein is CASSPRHLNTEAFF.

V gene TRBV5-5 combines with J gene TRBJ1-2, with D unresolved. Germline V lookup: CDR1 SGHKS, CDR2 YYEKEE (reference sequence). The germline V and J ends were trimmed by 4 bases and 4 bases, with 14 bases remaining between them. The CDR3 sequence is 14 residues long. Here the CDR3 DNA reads TGTGCCAGCAGCATAATAGCGGCCTCCTATGGCTACACCTTC. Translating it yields CASSIIAASYGYTF.

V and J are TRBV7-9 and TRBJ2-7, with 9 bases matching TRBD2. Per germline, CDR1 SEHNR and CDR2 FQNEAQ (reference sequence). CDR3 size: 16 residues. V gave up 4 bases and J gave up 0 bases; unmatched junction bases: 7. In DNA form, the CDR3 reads TGTGCCAGCAGCTCGCTACGGACTAGCGCCTCCTACGAGCAGTACTTC. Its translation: CASSSLRTSASYEQYF.

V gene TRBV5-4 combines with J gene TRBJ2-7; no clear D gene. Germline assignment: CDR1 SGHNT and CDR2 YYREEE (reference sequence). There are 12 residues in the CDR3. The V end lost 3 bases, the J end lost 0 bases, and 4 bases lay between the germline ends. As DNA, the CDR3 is TGTGCCAGCAGCTCCAGCTCCTACGAGCAGTACTTC. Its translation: CASSSSSYEQYF. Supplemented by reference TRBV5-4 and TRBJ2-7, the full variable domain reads ETGVTQSPTHLIKTRGQQVTLRCSSQSGHNTVSWYQQALGQGPQFIFQYYREEENGRGNFPPRFSGLQFPNYSSELNVNALELDDSALYLCASSSSSYEQYFGPGTRLTVT.

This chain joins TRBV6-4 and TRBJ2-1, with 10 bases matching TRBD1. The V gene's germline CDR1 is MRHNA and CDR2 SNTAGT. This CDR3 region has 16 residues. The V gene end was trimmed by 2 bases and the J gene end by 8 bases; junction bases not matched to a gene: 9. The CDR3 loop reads CASSDLPGQGRDEQFF. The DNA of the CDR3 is TGTGCCAGCAGTGACCTCCCGGGACAGGGGAGGGATGAGCAGTTCTTC.

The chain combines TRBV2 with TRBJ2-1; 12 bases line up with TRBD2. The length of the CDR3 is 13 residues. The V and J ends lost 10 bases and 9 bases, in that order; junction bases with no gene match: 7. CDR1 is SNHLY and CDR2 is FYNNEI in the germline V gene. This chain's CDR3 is CATRLAGDSEQFF. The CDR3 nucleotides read TGTGCCACCAGACTAGCGGGAGACAGTGAGCAGTTCTTC.

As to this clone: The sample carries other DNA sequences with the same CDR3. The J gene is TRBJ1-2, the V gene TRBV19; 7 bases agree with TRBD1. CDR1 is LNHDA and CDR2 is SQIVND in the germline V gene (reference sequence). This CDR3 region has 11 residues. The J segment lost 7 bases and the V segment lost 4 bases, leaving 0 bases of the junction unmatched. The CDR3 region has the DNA TGTGCCAGTAGTACAGGGGGTGGCTACACCTTC. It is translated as CASSTGGGYTF.

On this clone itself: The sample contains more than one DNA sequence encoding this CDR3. CDR3 residues: CASSPPGQHQETQYF. As DNA, the CDR3 is TGTGCCAGCTCACCACCGGGACAGCACCAAGAGACCCAGTACTTC. The V gene is TRBV18, the J gene TRBJ2-5, with TRBD1 matching 7 bases. There are 15 residues in the CDR3. Looked up from germline, CDR1 is KGHSH and CDR2 is LQKENI. V lost 0 bases to trimming and J lost 0 bases; unmatched junction nucleotides: 1.